This is a list of T cell receptor beta chains from one sample in a study of blood T cells in healthy people across ages. MiXCR, applied by TCRdb to the 5' RACE reads, yields one record per CDR3 protein. This table holds about 1.6 million distinct CDR3 sequences, about 31% found once. The sample was blood. The receptors originated from a woman in her twenties or thirties in good health. CDR3s include the opening cysteine and the closing phenylalanine or tryptophan. A D gene is named only where the DNA matches it firmly. Clone size appears in some rows only: once, few, many, or a class for an expanded clone.

abundance	v_gene	d_gene	j_gene	CDR3aa	CDR3nt
NA	TRBV20-1	NA	TRBJ1-2	CSARDRRYGYTF	TGCAGTGCTAGAGATAGGAGATATGGCTACACCTTC
once	TRBV29-1	NA	TRBJ1-4	CSVVVGPNEKLFF	TGCAGCGTTGTGGTGGGACCAAATGAAAAACTGTTTTTT
NA	TRBV9	TRBD2	TRBJ2-1	CASSAPREGFGANEQFF	TGTGCCAGCAGCGCGCCCCGGGAGGGCTTTGGGGCCAATGAGCAGTTCTTC
few	TRBV6-4	TRBD2	TRBJ2-1	CASSASGIHEQFF	TGTGCCAGCAGCGCTAGCGGGATCCATGAGCAGTTCTTC
many	TRBV7-9	TRBD1	TRBJ1-2	CASSYTRGHANYGYTF	TGTGCCAGCAGCTACACCAGGGGGCATGCTAACTATGGCTACACCTTC
NA	TRBV29-1	NA	TRBJ2-2	CSAGDGGNTGELFF	TGCAGCGCGGGAGACGGGGGAAACACCGGGGAGCTGTTTTTT
few	TRBV20-1	TRBD1	TRBJ1-4	CSATPQGDSREKLFF	TGCAGTGCTACCCCTCAGGGGGACAGTCGGGAAAAACTGTTTTTT
few	TRBV4-1	TRBD1	TRBJ2-3	CASSPLDRGGSTDTQYF	TGCGCCAGCAGCCCACTAGACAGGGGTGGTAGCACAGATACGCAGTATTTT
NA	TRBV7-8	TRBD2	TRBJ2-7	CASRRGAGRDYEQYF	TGTGCCAGCAGACGAGGGGCAGGGAGGGACTACGAGCAGTACTTC
few	TRBV3-1	NA	TRBJ2-3	CASSQGWETDTQYF	TGTGCCAGCAGCCAAGGATGGGAGACAGATACGCAGTATTTT
few	TRBV7-6	TRBD2	TRBJ2-3	CASSLRGLAGPTDTQYF	TGTGCCAGCAGCTTAAGAGGTCTAGCGGGGCCCACAGATACGCAGTATTTT
NA	TRBV14	NA	TRBJ2-7	CASSQYGGFGAYEQYF	TGTGCCAGCAGCCAATACGGAGGGTTCGGCGCCTACGAGCAGTACTTC
once	TRBV12-3/TRBV12-4	NA	TRBJ2-3	CASSWSSADTQYF	TGTGCCAGCAGTTGGTCTAGCGCAGATACGCAGTATTTT
NA	TRBV7-2	TRBD1	TRBJ2-7	CASSARDRDVAEQYF	TGTGCCAGCAGCGCCCGGGACAGGGACGTCGCTGAGCAGTACTTC
NA	TRBV20-1	TRBD2	TRBJ2-3	CSARDGGLVTDTQYF	TGCAGTGCTAGAGATGGGGGACTAGTCACAGATACGCAGTATTTT
NA	TRBV11-3	NA	TRBJ2-1	CASSYGVGARDNEQFF	TGTGCCAGCAGCTATGGAGTAGGGGCCCGGGACAATGAGCAGTTCTTC
NA	TRBV28	TRBD2	TRBJ2-1	CASSPLAGGRDEQFF	TGTGCCAGCTCCCCTCTAGCGGGAGGGCGTGATGAGCAGTTCTTC